This TCR beta chain was observed in a study of blood T cells in healthy people across ages. Peripheral blood from each donor was collected in a volume of about 9.9 milliliters. The germline V gene has CDR1 SQVTM and CDR2 ANQGSEA. The germline V and J ends were trimmed by 6 bases and 4 bases, with 19 bases remaining between them. This CDR3 has 14 amino acids. With regard to this clonotype: Its specificity is not known.

The authors ran a second PCR of roughly 6 to 12 cycles using a sample-barcoded 5' primer and a J-beta primer mix. Every molecule of cDNA carried a tag from a template-switch adaptor with 12 random nucleotides. A single record per CDR3 protein comes from TCRdb applying MiXCR to the 5' RACE reads. The sample shows around 710,000 distinct CDR3 sequences, approximately 43% of them seen only once. Notes on the study in general: Leaving the PBMCs unsorted stopped any conclusive comparison of naive versus antigen-experienced cells.

This clonotype originated in a woman between 55 and 75 years old in good health. This rearrangement joins TRBV29-1 to TRBJ2-7, with D tentatively TRBD1 or TRBD2 (5 bases each). Sequencing was performed on blood. CDR3 coding DNA: TGCAGCGTCGGACCAGCCGGGGCCGGGTACGAGCAGTACTTC. Protein product: CSVGPAGAGYEQYF.